Listed below are T cell receptor beta chains from one sample, sequenced in a study of shared clonotypes between healthy human individuals. The assay was immunoSEQ multiplex PCR, and TCRdb's table has in-frame clones only and misses some. The sample has under 2.5 million clones, 85% to 95% seen once. The specimen sequenced was naive CD4+ T cells from PBMCs. The receptor source for this set is a young man in good health. Some clones in this sample may be carry-over from other donors' samples. Both conserved end residues are part of each CDR3. Fields, in order: J gene, clone size, D gene, V gene, CDR3 protein, CDR3 DNA. D genes are given only for firm matches. Clone size is not always given. Where it is, it says once, few, many or a class for expanded clones.

TRBJ2-5 | . | TRBD2 | TRBV5-6 | CASSLQRGRLSETQYF | TGTGCCAGCAGCTTACAACGCGGGAGGTTAAGCGAGACCCAGTACTTC
TRBJ1-3 | . | TRBD1 | TRBV29-1 | CSAGQGSGNTIYF | TGCAGCGCCGGACAGGGCTCTGGAAACACCATATATTTT
TRBJ1-1 | . | . | TRBV6-1 | CASTRTGHTEAFF | TGTGCCAGCACCAGGACGGGACACACTGAAGCTTTCTTT
TRBJ1-1 | . | . | TRBV9 | CASSVDSGATEAFF | TGTGCCAGCAGCGTAGATTCGGGGGCAACTGAAGCTTTCTTT
TRBJ2-3 | . | . | TRBV5-1 | CASTDGLITDTQYF | TGCGCCAGCACCGACGGTTTAATCACAGATACGCAGTATTTT
TRBJ1-2 | . | TRBD1 | TRBV11-1 | CASSTRQGYGYTF | TGTGCCAGCAGCACGAGACAGGGGTATGGCTACACCTTC
TRBJ1-3 | . | . | TRBV2 | CASSERGTGNTIYF | TGTGCCAGCAGTGAACGGGGAACTGGAAACACCATATATTTT
TRBJ1-2 | . | . | TRBV5-1 | CASSLGAAALANYGYTF | TGCGCCAGCAGCTTGGGTGCAGCCGCGTTAGCTAACTATGGCTACACCTTC
TRBJ2-1 | . | . | TRBV10-2 | CASSGAFDEQFF | TGCGCCAGCAGTGGCGCCTTCGATGAGCAGTTCTTC
TRBJ2-3 | . | . | TRBV7-9 | CASSPGGTDTQYF | TGTGCCAGCAGCCCAGGGGGGACAGATACGCAGTATTTT
TRBJ1-5 | . | TRBD1 | TRBV6-6 | CASSQGQGVNQPQHF | TGTGCCAGCAGCCAGGGACAGGGGGTCAATCAGCCCCAGCATTTT
TRBJ2-7 | . | TRBD2 | TRBV6-5 | CASTPRGGLDYEQYF | TGTGCCAGCACCCCCCGGGGGGGCTTGGACTACGAGCAGTACTTC
TRBJ2-6 | . | . | TRBV18 | CASSPQGPTGANVLTF | TGTGCCAGCTCACCACAGGGGCCAACGGGGGCCAACGTCCTGACTTTC
TRBJ2-3 | . | . | TRBV28 | CASSPSLLEGWSDTQYF | TGTGCCAGCAGTCCGAGTCTTCTTGAGGGCTGGTCAGATACGCAGTATTTT
TRBJ1-2 | . | . | TRBV5-4 | CASSGVPNYGYTF | TGTGCCAGCAGCGGGGTCCCTAACTATGGCTACACCTTC
TRBJ2-1 | . | TRBD2 | TRBV29-1 | CSVDASGRSAYNEQFF | TGCAGCGTGGATGCTAGCGGGAGGAGCGCCTACAATGAGCAGTTCTTC
TRBJ2-3 | . | . | TRBV28 | CASSWDTQYF | TGTGCCAGCAGTTGGGATACGCAGTATTTT
TRBJ2-5 | . | . | TRBV11-3 | CASSRQGGEKETQYF | TGTGCCAGCAGCCGTCAGGGTGGGGAAAAAGAGACCCAGTACTTC
TRBJ1-4 | . | . | TRBV19 | CASSAYRGSNEKLFF | TGTGCCAGTAGTGCCTACCGGGGTTCTAATGAAAAACTGTTTTTT
TRBJ2-3 | . | TRBD1 | TRBV30 | CAWSEGQPGTDTQYF | TGTGCCTGGAGTGAGGGACAGCCCGGCACAGATACGCAGTATTTT
TRBJ1-3 | . | . | TRBV6-5 | CASSYSSGTSGNTIYF | TGTGCCAGCAGTTACTCCTCAGGGACCTCTGGAAACACCATATATTTT
TRBJ1-2 | few | . | TRBV4-2 | CASSQGIYGYTF | TGTGCCAGCAGCCAGGGGATTTATGGCTACACCTTC
TRBJ2-7 | . | TRBD2 | TRBV27 | CASSPLGGGTYEQYF | TGTGCCAGCAGTCCCCTCGGGGGAGGGACCTACGAGCAGTACTTC
TRBJ2-7 | . | . | TRBV15 | CATSKRGEQYF | TGTGCCACCTCAAAGCGTGGCGAGCAGTACTTC
TRBJ1-2 | . | TRBD1 | TRBV7-2 | CASSLDRGSYGYTF | TGTGCCAGCAGCTTAGACAGGGGTTCCTATGGCTACACCTTC
TRBJ1-2 | . | . | TRBV29-1 | CSARTPRMYGYTF | TGCAGCGCCCGGACGCCTCGCATGTATGGCTACACCTTC
TRBJ1-1 | . | . | TRBV5-8 | CASSVGTANTEAFF | TGTGCCAGCAGCGTCGGGACCGCGAACACTGAAGCTTTCTTT
TRBJ2-1 | . | . | TRBV5-1 | CASSLMAGYTYNEQFF | TGCGCCAGCTCCTTGATGGCAGGCTATACTTACAATGAGCAGTTCTTC
TRBJ2-1 | . | . | TRBV6-6 | CASSRTPYNEQFF | TGTGCCAGCAGCCGGACCCCCTACAATGAGCAGTTCTTC
TRBJ2-5 | . | . | TRBV2 | CASTFQETQYF | TGTGCCAGCACTTTTCAAGAGACCCAGTACTTC